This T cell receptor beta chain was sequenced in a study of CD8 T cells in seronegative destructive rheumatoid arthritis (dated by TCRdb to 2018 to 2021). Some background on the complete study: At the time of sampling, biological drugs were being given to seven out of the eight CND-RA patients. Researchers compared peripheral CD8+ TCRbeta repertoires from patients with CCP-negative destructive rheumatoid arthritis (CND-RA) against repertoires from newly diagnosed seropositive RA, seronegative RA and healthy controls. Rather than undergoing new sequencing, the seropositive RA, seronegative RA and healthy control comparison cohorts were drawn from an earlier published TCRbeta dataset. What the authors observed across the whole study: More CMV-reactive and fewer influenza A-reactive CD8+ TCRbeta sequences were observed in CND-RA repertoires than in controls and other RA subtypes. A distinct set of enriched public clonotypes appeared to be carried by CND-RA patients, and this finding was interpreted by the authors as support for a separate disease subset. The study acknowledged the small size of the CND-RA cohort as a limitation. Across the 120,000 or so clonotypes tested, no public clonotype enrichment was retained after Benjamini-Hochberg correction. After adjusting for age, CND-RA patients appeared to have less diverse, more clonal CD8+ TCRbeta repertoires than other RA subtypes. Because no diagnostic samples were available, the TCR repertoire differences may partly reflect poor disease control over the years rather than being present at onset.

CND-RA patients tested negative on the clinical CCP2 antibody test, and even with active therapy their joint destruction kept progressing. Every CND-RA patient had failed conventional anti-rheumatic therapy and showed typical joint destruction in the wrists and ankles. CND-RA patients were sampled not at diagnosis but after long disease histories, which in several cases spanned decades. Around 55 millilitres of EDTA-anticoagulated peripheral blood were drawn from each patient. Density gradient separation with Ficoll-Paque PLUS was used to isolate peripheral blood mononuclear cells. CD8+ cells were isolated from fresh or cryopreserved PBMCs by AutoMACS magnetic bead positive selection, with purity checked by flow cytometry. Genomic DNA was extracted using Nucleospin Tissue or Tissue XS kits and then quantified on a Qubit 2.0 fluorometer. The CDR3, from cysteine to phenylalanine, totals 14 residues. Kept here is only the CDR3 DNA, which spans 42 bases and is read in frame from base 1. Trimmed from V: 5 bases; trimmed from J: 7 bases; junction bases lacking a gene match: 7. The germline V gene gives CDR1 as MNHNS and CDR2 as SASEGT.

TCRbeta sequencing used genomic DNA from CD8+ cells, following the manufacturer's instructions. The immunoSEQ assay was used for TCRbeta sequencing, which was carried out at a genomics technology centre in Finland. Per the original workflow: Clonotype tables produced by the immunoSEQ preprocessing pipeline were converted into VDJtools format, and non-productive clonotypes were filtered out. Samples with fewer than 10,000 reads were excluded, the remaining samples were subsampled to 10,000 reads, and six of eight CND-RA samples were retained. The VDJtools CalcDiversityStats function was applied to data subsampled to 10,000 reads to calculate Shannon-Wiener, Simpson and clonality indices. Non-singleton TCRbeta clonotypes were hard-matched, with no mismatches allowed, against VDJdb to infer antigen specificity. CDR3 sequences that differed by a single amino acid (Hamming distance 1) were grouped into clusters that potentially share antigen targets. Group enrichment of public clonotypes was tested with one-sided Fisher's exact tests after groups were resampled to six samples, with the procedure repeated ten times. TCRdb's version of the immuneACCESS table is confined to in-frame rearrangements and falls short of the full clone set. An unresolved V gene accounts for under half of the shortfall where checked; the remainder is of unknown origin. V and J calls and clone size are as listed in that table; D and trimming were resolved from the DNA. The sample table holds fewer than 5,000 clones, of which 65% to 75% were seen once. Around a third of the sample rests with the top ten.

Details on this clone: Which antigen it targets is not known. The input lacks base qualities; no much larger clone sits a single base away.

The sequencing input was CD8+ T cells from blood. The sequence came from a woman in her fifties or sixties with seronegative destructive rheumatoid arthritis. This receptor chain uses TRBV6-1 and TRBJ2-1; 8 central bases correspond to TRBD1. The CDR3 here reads CASSPHDRGNEQFF. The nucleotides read TGTGCCAGCAGTCCCCACGACAGGGGAAATGAGCAGTTCTTC.